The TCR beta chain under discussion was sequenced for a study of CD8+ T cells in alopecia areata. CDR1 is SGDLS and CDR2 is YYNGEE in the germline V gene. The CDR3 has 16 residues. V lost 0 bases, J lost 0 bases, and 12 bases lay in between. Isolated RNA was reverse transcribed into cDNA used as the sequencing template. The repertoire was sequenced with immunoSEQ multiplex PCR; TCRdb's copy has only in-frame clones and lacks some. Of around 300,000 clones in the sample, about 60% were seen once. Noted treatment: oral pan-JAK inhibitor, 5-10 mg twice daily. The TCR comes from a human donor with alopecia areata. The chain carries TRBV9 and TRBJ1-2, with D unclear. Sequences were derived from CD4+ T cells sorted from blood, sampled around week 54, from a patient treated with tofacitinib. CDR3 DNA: TGTGCCAGCAGCGTAGAGCCGTTTACCTCTAACTATGGCTACACCTTC. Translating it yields CASSVEPFTSNYGYTF.